The 3 T cell receptor beta chains below come from one sample, sequenced in a study of blood T cell repertoires in COVID-19. TCRdb keeps only in-frame clones here, not all; method: immunoSEQ multiplex PCR. Among roughly 53,000 clones listed, roughly nine tenths were seen once. The sample was peripheral blood. These receptors were obtained from a man aged 60 to 75 with acute or convalescent COVID-19.

The chain is built from TRBV19 and TRBJ1-6; D gene ambiguous. CDR1 is LNHDA, CDR2 SQIVND, per germline (reference sequence). The CDR3 has 14 amino acids. V was shortened by 8 bases and J by 6 bases, with 14 bases between the two germline ends. CDR3 sequence (DNA): TGTGCCAGTGGGCCGGGATCGACTAATTCACCCCTCCACTTT. Translated, it gives CASGPGSTNSPLHF.

The chain is built from TRBV23-1 and TRBJ2-7; 7 bases match TRBD1. TRBV23-1 is treated as an ORF (open reading frame) with a function not yet certain. J lost 6 bases, V lost 5 bases, and 13 bases had no gene match. The CDR3 sequence is 15 residues long. The chain's CDR3 is CASSCANRGLGEQYF. In DNA form, the CDR3 reads TGCGCCAGCAGTTGTGCGAACAGGGGCCTGGGCGAGCAGTACTTC.

The chain couples TRBV27 to TRBJ2-7; TRBD1 might be the D (5 bases). CDR1 is MNHEY and CDR2 is SMNVEV in the germline V gene (reference sequence). Trimming pared 1 base from V and 6 bases from J, leaving 10 bases between. The CDR3 extends over 13 amino acids. CDR3 nucleotides: TGTGCCAGCAGTTTATTGTCAGGGCGCGAGCAGTACTTC. It encodes CASSLLSGREQYF.